These 8 T cell receptor beta chains originate from one sample sequenced in a study of shared clonotypes between healthy human individuals. TCRdb's copy holds only in-frame clones and misses some; the assay was immunoSEQ multiplex PCR. The data contain 470,000 or so clones, 78% of them seen just once; the ten biggest clones take up around 12%. The sequencing sample was made of PBMCs. These receptors were obtained from a woman between 40 and 55 years old in good health. Some clones in this sample may be carry-over from other donors' samples.

V is TRBV11-2 and J is TRBJ1-2, with 8 bases that match TRBD1. The CDR3 runs to 15 residues. J lost 4 bases, V lost 6 bases, and 10 bases had no gene match. CDR1 and CDR2 from the germline V gene are SGHAT and FQNNGV. CDR3 in DNA: TGTGCCAGCAGGAAAGCGGGACAGGCAACCTATGGCTACACCTTC. It yields the protein CASRKAGQATYGYTF.

As for this clone: A far more abundant clone sits one base away, making this likely a read error. This CDR3 fails to terminate in the conserved phenylalanine or tryptophan, so it likely reflects a read error. The rearrangement uses TRBV20-1 and TRBJ1-2; D perhaps matches TRBD1 (5 bases). CDR1 is DFQATT, CDR2 SNEGSKA, per germline (reference sequence). There are 11 residues in the CDR3. V lost 3 bases and J lost 8, with 10 bases in between. The CDR3 DNA sequence: TGCAGTGCTAGCCGGGGGGAAGGCTACACCCTC. Its protein product is CSASRGEGYTL.

The chain has TRBV11-2 and TRBJ2-1; 16 bases align to TRBD2. Germline V gene sequence: CDR1 SGHAT, CDR2 FQNNGV. This CDR3 spans 17 amino acids. V trimming: 5 bases; J trimming: 4 bases; junction bases outside the gene matches: 5. The CDR3 reads CASSPGTSGREYNEQFF. Here the CDR3 DNA reads TGTGCCAGCAGCCCAGGGACTAGCGGGAGGGAGTACAATGAGCAGTTCTTC.

V is TRBV19 and J is TRBJ1-2; weak D call: TRBD1 (5 bases). Trimming left V 5 bases short and J 5 bases short, with 9 bases between. Germline V gene sequence: CDR1 LNHDA, CDR2 SQIVND (reference sequence). CDR3 length: 12 amino acids. Here the CDR3 DNA reads TGTGCCAGTAGTGTCCAGGGATATGGCTACACCTTC. Protein product: CASSVQGYGYTF.

The V and J genes are TRBV18 and TRBJ2-7, with 16 bases that match TRBD2. There are 17 residues in the CDR3. In germline, CDR1 is KGHSH, CDR2 LQKENI. Germline trimming cut 2 bases from V and 3 bases from J; bases unmatched to any gene: 4. The CDR3 DNA sequence: TGTGCCAGCTCACCAGGGACTAGCGGGAGGGGGTACTACGAGCAGTACTTC. Its translation: CASSPGTSGRGYYEQYF.

The rearrangement uses TRBV5-6 and TRBJ2-3; D possibly corresponds to TRBD2 (7 bases). Germline V CDR1 and CDR2: SGHDT, YYEEEE. V was cut by 7 bases and J by 5 bases, with 20 bases left in between. This CDR3 has 15 amino acids. The CDR3 reads CASQRGAGAGDTQYF. CDR3 DNA sequence: TGTGCCAGCCAGAGGGGGGCGGGAGCTGGAGATACGCAGTATTTT.

The chain has TRBV5-4 and TRBJ2-3; 8 bases are shared with TRBD2. V lost 6 bases and J lost 5; bases outside the gene matches: 11. CDR1 and CDR2 (germline): SGHNT, YYREEE (reference sequence). The CDR3 totals 15 residues. The CDR3 here is CASNSWSGRKDTQYF. CDR3 in DNA: TGTGCCAGCAACTCCTGGAGCGGGAGAAAAGATACGCAGTATTTT.

The table lists this clone with a count of one. A read error is possible here, since a much larger clone lies one base away. This specimen includes other DNA sequences encoding the same CDR3. CDR3 residues: CASSPPYEQYF. As DNA, the CDR3 is TGTGCCAGCAGCCCCCCCTACGAGCAGTACTTC. The rearrangement uses TRBV27 and TRBJ2-7; D not certain. CDR1 and CDR2 (germline): MNHEY, SMNVEV (reference sequence). Between the trimmed V and J ends, which lost 6 bases and 2 bases, there was a span of 5 bases. The CDR3 is made up of 11 amino acids.